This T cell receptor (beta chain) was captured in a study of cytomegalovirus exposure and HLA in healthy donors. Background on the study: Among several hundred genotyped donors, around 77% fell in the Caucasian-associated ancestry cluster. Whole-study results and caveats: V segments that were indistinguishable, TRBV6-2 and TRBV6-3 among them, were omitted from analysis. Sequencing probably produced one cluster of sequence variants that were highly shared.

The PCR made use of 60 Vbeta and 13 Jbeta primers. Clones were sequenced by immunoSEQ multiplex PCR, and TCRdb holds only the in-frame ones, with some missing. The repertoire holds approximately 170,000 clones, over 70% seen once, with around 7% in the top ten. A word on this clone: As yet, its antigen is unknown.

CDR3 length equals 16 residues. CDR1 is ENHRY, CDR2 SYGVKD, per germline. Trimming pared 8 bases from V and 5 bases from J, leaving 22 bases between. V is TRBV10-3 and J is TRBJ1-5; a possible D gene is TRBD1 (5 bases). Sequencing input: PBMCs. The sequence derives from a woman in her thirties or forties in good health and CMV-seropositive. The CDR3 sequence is CAIGPTDSGVDQPQHF. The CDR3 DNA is TGTGCCATCGGCCCGACAGATTCGGGGGTAGATCAGCCCCAGCATTTT.